One TCR beta chain is described in this entry. These data originate in a study of blood T cell repertoires in COVID-19. The overall study: Some COVID-19 samples were acute and others convalescent; all came from the United States, Italy and Spain. PBMCs, B-cell-depleted T cells, or T cells were the source of the cDNA or gDNA that made up the material.

Original processing methods: Amplifying reference gene primers gave estimates of nucleated cell counts. Sequencing used immunoSEQ multiplex PCR; TCRdb keeps in-frame clones, though not all of them. The V and J calls and clone size come from that table; D and trimming were worked out from the DNA. The sample records 100,000 to 150,000 clones, approximately 88% being singletons. This CDR3 contains 13 residues. Trimming took 4 bases from V and 7 from J, leaving 11 bases between them. Germline V gene sequence: CDR1 SEHNR, CDR2 FQNEAQ (reference sequence). The origin of this receptor is a man aged 45-65 years with acute or convalescent COVID-19. The V call is TRBV7-9, the J call TRBJ1-5; no reliable D call. Sequenced input: peripheral blood. The CDR3 spells CASSCRKRQPQHF. The CDR3 region has the DNA TGTGCCAGCAGCTGCCGTAAGAGGCAGCCCCAGCATTTT.